Below, one T cell receptor beta chain is given with its context. The record originates from a study of cytomegalovirus exposure and HLA in healthy donors. Study details: Caucasian-associated ancestry cluster membership applied to less than 85% of some 400 genotyped donors.

Germline V lookup: CDR1 MGHDK, CDR2 SYGVNS. The CDR3 runs 15 residues. Unmatched junction bases numbered 3, after V lost 1 base and J lost 1 base. PCR involved 60 Vbeta and 13 Jbeta primers. Repertoires were generated with immunoSEQ multiplex PCR, while TCRdb's copy carries only in-frame clones and drops some. The data hold roughly 150,000 clones, with approximately 79% observed a single time. Donors counted as nominally healthy when sampled, yet unrecorded immune exposures were likely. The sample was PBMCs. The chain has TRBV25-1 and TRBJ1-1; the match to TRBD1 covers 7 bases. This TCR was recovered from a male donor in good health and CMV-seronegative. CDR3 nucleotide sequence: TGTGCCAGCAGTGAATTCCGGACAGGGAACACTGAAGCTTTCTTT. Protein product: CASSEFRTGNTEAFF.